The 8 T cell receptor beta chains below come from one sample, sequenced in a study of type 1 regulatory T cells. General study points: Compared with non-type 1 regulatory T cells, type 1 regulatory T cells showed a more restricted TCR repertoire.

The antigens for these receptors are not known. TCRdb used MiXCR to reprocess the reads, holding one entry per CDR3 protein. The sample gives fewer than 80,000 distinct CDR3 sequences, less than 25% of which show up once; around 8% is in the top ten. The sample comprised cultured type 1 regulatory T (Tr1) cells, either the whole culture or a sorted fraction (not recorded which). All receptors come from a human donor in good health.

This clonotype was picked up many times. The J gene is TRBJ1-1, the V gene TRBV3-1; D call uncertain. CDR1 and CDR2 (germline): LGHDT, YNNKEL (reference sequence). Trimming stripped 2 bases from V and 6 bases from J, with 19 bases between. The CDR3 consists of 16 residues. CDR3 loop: CASSQNSVQRRAEAFF. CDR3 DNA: TGTGCCAGCAGCCAAAATTCGGTCCAACGGCGGGCTGAAGCTTTCTTT.

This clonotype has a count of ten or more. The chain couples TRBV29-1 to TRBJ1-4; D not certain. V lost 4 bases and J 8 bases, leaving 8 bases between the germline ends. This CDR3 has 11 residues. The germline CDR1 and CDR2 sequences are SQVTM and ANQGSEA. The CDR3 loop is CSVARAEKLFF. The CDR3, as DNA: TGCAGCGTTGCAAGGGCGGAAAAACTGTTTTTT.

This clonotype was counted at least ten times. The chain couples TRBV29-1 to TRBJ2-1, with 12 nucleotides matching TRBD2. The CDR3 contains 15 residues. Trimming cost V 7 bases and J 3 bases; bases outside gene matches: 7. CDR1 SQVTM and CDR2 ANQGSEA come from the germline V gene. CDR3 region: CSASTSGRFYNEQFF. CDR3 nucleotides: TGCAGCGCCTCTACTAGCGGGAGGTTCTACAATGAGCAGTTCTTC.

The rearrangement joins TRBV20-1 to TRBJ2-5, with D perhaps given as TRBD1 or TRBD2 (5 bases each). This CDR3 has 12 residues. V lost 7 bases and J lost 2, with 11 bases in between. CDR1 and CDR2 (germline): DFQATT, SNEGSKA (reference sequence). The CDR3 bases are TGCAGTGGAACCGGGACGCAAGAGACCCAGTACTTC. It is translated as CSGTGTQETQYF.

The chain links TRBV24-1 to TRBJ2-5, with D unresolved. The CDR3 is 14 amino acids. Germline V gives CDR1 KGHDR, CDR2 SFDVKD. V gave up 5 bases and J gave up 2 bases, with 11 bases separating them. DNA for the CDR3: TGTGCCACCAGTGGCTCACAGACTCAAGAGACCCAGTACTTC. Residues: CATSGSQTQETQYF.

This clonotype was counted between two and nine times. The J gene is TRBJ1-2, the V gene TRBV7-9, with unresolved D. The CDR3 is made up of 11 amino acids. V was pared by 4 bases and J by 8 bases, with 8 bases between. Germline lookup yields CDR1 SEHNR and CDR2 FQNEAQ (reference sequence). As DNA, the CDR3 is TGTGCCAGCAGCTCGACGCGAGGCTACACCTTC. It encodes CASSSTRGYTF.

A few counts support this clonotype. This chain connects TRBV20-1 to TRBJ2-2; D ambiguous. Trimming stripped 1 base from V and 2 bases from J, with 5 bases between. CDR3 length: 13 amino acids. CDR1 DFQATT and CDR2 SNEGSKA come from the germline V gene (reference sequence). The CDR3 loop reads CSARGTNTGELFF. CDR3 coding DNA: TGCAGTGCTAGAGGAACCAACACCGGGGAGCTGTTTTTT.

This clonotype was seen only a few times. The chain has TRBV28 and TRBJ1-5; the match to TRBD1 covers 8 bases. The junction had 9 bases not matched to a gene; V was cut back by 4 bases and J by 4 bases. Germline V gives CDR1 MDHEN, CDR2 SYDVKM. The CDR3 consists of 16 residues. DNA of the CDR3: TGTGCCAGCAGTTCGATAGGACAGGGCTCAAATCAGCCCCAGCATTTT. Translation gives CASSSIGQGSNQPQHF. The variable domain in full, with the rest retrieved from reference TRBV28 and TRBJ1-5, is DVKVTQSSRYLVKRTGEKVFLECVQDMDHENMFWYRQDPGLGLRLIYFSYDVKMKEKGDIPEGYSVSREKKERFSLILESASTNQTSMYLCASSSIGQGSNQPQHFGDGTRLSIL.